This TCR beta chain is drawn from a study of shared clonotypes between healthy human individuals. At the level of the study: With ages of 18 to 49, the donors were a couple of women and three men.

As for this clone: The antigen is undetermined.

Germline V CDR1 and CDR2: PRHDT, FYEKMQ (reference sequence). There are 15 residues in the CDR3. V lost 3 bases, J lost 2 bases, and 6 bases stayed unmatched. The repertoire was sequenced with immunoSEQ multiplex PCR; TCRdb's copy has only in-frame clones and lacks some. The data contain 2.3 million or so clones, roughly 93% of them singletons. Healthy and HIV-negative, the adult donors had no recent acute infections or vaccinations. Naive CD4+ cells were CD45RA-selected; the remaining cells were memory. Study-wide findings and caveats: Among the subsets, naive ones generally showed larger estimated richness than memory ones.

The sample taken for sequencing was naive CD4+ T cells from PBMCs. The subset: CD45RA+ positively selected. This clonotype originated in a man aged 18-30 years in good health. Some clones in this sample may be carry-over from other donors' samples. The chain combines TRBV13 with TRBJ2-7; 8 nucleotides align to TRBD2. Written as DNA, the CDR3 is TGTGCCAGCAGCTTCCTCCCGCGGGAGGCCTACGAGCAGTACTTC. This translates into CASSFLPREAYEQYF.